This T cell receptor beta chain emerged from a study of cytomegalovirus exposure and HLA in healthy donors. Per germline, CDR1 MNHEY and CDR2 SVGAGI. This CDR3 comprises 14 residues. In the PCR, 60 Vbeta and 13 Jbeta primers were used. Generated by immunoSEQ multiplex PCR, the TCRdb table keeps only in-frame clones and is missing some. The repertoire holds around 150,000 clones, roughly 80% seen once, with roughly 4% in the top ten. This sequence originates from a human donor in good health. The chain joins TRBV6-5 to TRBJ2-5, with 7 bases matching TRBD1. The last part of the DNA fits TRBJ2-7 better; the J call may be wrong. The sequencing sample was made of PBMCs. DNA of the CDR3: TGTGCCAGCAGCCCTACAGGGGTTGCCTACGAGCAGTACTTC. Translating it yields CASSPTGVAYEQYF.